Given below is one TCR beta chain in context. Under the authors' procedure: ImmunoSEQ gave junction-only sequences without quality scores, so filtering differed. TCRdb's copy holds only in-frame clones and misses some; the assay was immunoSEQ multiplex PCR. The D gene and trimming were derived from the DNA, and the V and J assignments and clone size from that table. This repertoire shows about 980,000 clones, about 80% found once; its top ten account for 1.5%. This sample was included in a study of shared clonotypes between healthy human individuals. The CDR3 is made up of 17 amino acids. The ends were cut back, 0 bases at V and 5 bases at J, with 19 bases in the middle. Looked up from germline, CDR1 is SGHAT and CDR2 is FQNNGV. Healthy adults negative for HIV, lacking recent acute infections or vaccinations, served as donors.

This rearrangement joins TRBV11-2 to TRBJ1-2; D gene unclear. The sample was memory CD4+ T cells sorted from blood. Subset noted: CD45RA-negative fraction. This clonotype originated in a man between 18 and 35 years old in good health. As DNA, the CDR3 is TGTGCCAGCAGCTTAGACGGCACGGGCGGCTGGGTATATGGCTACACCTTC. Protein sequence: CASSLDGTGGWVYGYTF. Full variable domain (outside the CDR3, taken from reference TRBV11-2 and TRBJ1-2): EAGVAQSPRYKIIEKRQSVAFWCNPISGHATLYWYQQILGQGPKLLIQFQNNGVVDDSQLPKDRFSAERLKGVDSTLKIQPAKLEDSAVYLCASSLDGTGGWVYGYTFGSGTRLTVV.